The sequence of this T cell receptor (beta chain) was determined in a study of OX40 agonist ivuxolimab in advanced cancers. Whole-study findings and limits: Antigen targets of the expanded peripheral T cells went undetermined.

With regard to this clone: What it recognizes is unknown.

Data came from immunoSEQ multiplex PCR; TCRdb stores just in-frame clones and leaves some out. The table lists about 71,000 clones, roughly 81% of them singletons. Sequencing used CD4+ or CD8+ T cells sorted from blood, obtained in a trial of the OX40 agonist ivuxolimab. The receptor's source is an adult with an advanced solid tumor such as melanoma, head and neck, liver or kidney cancer.

CDR3 protein: CASSPGLAGVPWGTDTQYF. The CDR3 nucleotides read TGTGCCAGCAGCCCGGGACTAGCGGGGGTTCCGTGGGGCACAGATACGCAGTATTTT. This chain connects TRBV7-9 to TRBJ2-3; 14 bases fit TRBD2. There are 19 residues in the CDR3. Germline assignment: CDR1 SEHNR and CDR2 FQNEAQ (reference sequence). The V gene end was trimmed by 5 bases and the J gene end by 1 base; junction bases not matched to a gene: 11.